These T cell receptor beta chains were read from a single sample in a study of control samples from healthy donors and cancer patients. Assay used: immunoSEQ multiplex PCR; TCRdb lists only in-frame clones, some missing. In the table there are tens of thousands of clones, 90% to 95% of which are singletons. Sequencing input: blood. The receptor set was obtained from a woman aged 25-40 years in good health. Both conserved end residues are part of each CDR3. The order of the fields is clone size, J gene, D gene, V gene, CDR3 DNA, CDR3 protein. D genes are given only for firm matches. Expanded clones get a size class; other rows say once, few or many, or leave the size out.

>once|TRBJ2-5|-|TRBV5-6
TGTGCCAGCAGCTTGAAGGTTGAGCCAGACCCCCAAGAGACCCAGTACTTC
CASSLKVEPDPQETQYF
>-|TRBJ2-7|-|TRBV2
TGTGCCAGCAGTGTAAGGGACCACGAGCAGTACTTC
CASSVRDHEQYF
>-|TRBJ1-5|-|TRBV19
TGTGCCAGTAGTACCCCACCCAATAGCAATCAGCCCCAGCATTTT
CASSTPPNSNQPQHF
>few|TRBJ1-2|-|TRBV2
TGTGCCAGCAGTGGGCCAGTTAACTATGGCTACACCTTC
CASSGPVNYGYTF
>-|TRBJ2-5|TRBD1|TRBV2
TGTGCCAGCATTACGGGACAGGGGGCCGGGAGGACCCAGTACTTC
CASITGQGAGRTQYF
>-|TRBJ2-5|-|TRBV5-4
TGTGCCAGCAGCTTTTGGGCAGCAGAGACCCAGTACTTC
CASSFWAAETQYF
>-|TRBJ1-6|-|TRBV3-1/TRBV3-2
TGTGCCAGCAGCCAACTTAGGGGGAATTCACCCCTCCACTTT
CASSQLRGNSPLHF
>-|TRBJ2-3|-|TRBV11-3
TGTGCCAGCAGCCCTGGGGCCGGGACGGGGCAGTATTTT
CASSPGAGTGQYF
>-|TRBJ2-2|-|TRBV28
TGTGCCAGCAGTTCCGCGCCAAGTCCCGGGGAGCTGTTTTTT
CASSSAPSPGELFF
>-|TRBJ2-1|-|TRBV20-1
TGCAGTGCTCCAGAGTACAATGAGCAGTTCTTC
CSAPEYNEQFF
>-|TRBJ1-1|-|TRBV30
TGTGCCTGGAACGGGAACACTGAAGCTTTCTTT
CAWNGNTEAFF
>-|TRBJ2-7|-|TRBV13
TGTGCCAGCAGCTTAAACAGCCAACATTACGAGCAGTACTTC
CASSLNSQHYEQYF
>-|TRBJ2-1|-|TRBV5-1
TGCGCCAGCAGCTTGGATCAAGTGGGGATTGAGCAGTTCTTC
CASSLDQVGIEQFF
>-|TRBJ2-7|TRBD2|TRBV29-1
TGCAGCGTTCGCAGGAGCGGGGGCTACGAGCAGTACTTC
CSVRRSGGYEQYF
>-|TRBJ2-7|TRBD2|TRBV9
TGTGCCAGCAGCGGAGGGACTAGCCACTCCTACGAGCAGTACTTC
CASSGGTSHSYEQYF
>-|TRBJ1-3|-|TRBV4-1
TGCGCCAGCAGCCAAGGAACAGCTAAAGGAAACACCATATATTTT
CASSQGTAKGNTIYF
>-|TRBJ1-6|-|TRBV10-2
TGCGCCAGGGAACACTACGATGGTTCACCCCTCCACTTT
CAREHYDGSPLHF
>-|TRBJ1-1|-|TRBV6-2/TRBV6-3
TGTGCCAGCAGTTACTCGCTAGGGCGGACTGAAGCTTTCTTT
CASSYSLGRTEAFF
>-|TRBJ1-2|TRBD1|TRBV5-1
TGCGCCAGCAGCGGGACACAGGGGTGGGGAAGCTACACCTTC
CASSGTQGWGSYTF
>once|TRBJ1-5|TRBD1|TRBV5-6
TGTGCCAGCAGCCAACGACAGGGGGGTATGTATCAGCCCCAGCATTTT
CASSQRQGGMYQPQHF
>-|TRBJ2-1|-|TRBV29-1
TGCAGCGTTGAAGATCATCCCCTTAGCTCCTACAATGAGCAGTTCTTC
CSVEDHPLSSYNEQFF
>few|TRBJ1-6|-|TRBV7-9
TGTGCCAGCAGCGGAGGGACGGAGAATTCACCCCTCCACTTT
CASSGGTENSPLHF
>-|TRBJ2-7|-|TRBV4-1
TGCGCCAGCAGCCAGGGTCCGACGGCCTACGAGCAGTACTTC
CASSQGPTAYEQYF
>-|TRBJ2-2|-|TRBV7-2
TGTGCCAGCAGCTCCAGACAGTCCACAAACACCGGGGAGCTGTTTTTT
CASSSRQSTNTGELFF
>-|TRBJ2-1|-|TRBV18
TGTGCCAGCTCACCACCGAGGGGCGGTAATTACAATGAGCAGTTCTTC
CASSPPRGGNYNEQFF
>-|TRBJ2-2|TRBD2|TRBV5-1
TGCGCCAGCAGTCTCGGGAAGCGCCTCCCTGGACTAGCATTCCCCGGGGAGCTGTTTTTT
CASSLGKRLPGLAFPGELFF
>-|TRBJ2-1|-|TRBV28
TGTGCCAATCCCCCCCCGGTCCAGGGAATCTACAATGAGCAGTTCTTC
CANPPPVQGIYNEQFF
>-|TRBJ2-1|TRBD2|TRBV7-3
TGTGCCAGCAGCGTACTAGCGGGAGGGCCAGGGGAGCAGTTCTTC
CASSVLAGGPGEQFF
>once|TRBJ2-5|TRBD1|TRBV10-3
TGTGCCATCAGTCACGGGACAGGTCAAGAGACCCAGTACTTC
CAISHGTGQETQYF
>-|TRBJ1-5|-|TRBV30
TGTGCCGGAGGGCGGGCAGGCAATCAGCCCCAGCATTTT
CAGGRAGNQPQHF
>-|TRBJ2-5|-|TRBV14
TGTGCCAGCAGCCAAGATAGAAAGGTTCGGGAGACCCAGTACTTC
CASSQDRKVRETQYF
>-|TRBJ2-6|TRBD1|TRBV4-2
TGTGCCAGCAGCCAATTCACAGGGGTCTCTGGGGCCAACGTCCTGACTTTC
CASSQFTGVSGANVLTF
>-|TRBJ2-2|-|TRBV9
TGTGCCAGCAGCCGCCAGTCGAACACCGGGGAGCTGTTTTTT
CASSRQSNTGELFF
>-|TRBJ2-1|-|TRBV9
TGTGCCAGCAGCTCATCTCCGAGACTCAGCTCCTACAATGAGCAGTTCTTC
CASSSSPRLSSYNEQFF
>-|TRBJ1-1|-|TRBV15
TGTGCCACCAGCAGAGAACAGGGTATTGAAGCTTTCTTT
CATSREQGIEAFF
>-|TRBJ1-3|-|TRBV6-1
TGTGCCAGCAGTGAAGCGGGCTGGGGAAACACCATATATTTT
CASSEAGWGNTIYF
>-|TRBJ1-5|-|TRBV7-9
TGTGCCAGCAGCTTAGAAGGGGCCTCCAATCAGCCCCAGCATTTT
CASSLEGASNQPQHF
>-|TRBJ1-1|-|TRBV27
TGTGCCAGCCTACACTTCGGACAGATGGTAGCTTTCTTT
CASLHFGQMVAFF
>-|TRBJ2-3|-|TRBV21-1
TGTGCCAGCAGCAAAGTTCCGGGACTAGCGGGAGGGCCTTTCACAGATACGCAGTATTTT
CASSKVPGLAGGPFTDTQYF
>-|TRBJ1-5|-|TRBV2
TGTGCCAGCAGTTTTGGGGGAAGGAGCAATCAGCCCCAGCATTTT
CASSFGGRSNQPQHF
>-|TRBJ2-3|-|TRBV27
TGTGCCAGCAGTTTTCAAGGGCTAACAGATACGCAGTATTTT
CASSFQGLTDTQYF
>-|TRBJ2-5|-|TRBV6-6
TGTGCCAGCAGCGACTATCCGGGGACCCAGTACTTC
CASSDYPGTQYF
>-|TRBJ1-2|-|TRBV28
TGTGCCAGCACGGCCGGAGGAGGCTACACCTTC
CASTAGGGYTF
>-|TRBJ2-2|TRBD1|TRBV29-1
TGCAGCGTACCCACAGGGGCCGGGGAGCTGTTTTTT
CSVPTGAGELFF
>-|TRBJ2-3|TRBD1|TRBV27
TGTGCCAGCAGTTCTCTAGGTCTAGGACAGGGCGATAATACGCAGTATTTT
CASSSLGLGQGDNTQYF
>-|TRBJ2-2|-|TRBV2
TGTGCCAGCAGTGTGGAGGGAACTAACACCGGGGAGCTGTTTTTT
CASSVEGTNTGELFF
>-|TRBJ2-5|-|TRBV4-1
TGCGCCAGCAGCCAAGTGGCAGGGGAGACCCAGTACTTC
CASSQVAGETQYF
>-|TRBJ1-2|-|TRBV5-5
TGTGCCAGCAGCTTGAGTCGATGGACCGACTACACCTTC
CASSLSRWTDYTF
>-|TRBJ2-3|-|TRBV28
TGTGCCAGCAGTCCCCCCAGCACAGATACGCAGTATTTT
CASSPPSTDTQYF